The entry that follows covers one T cell receptor beta chain sequence. This sample is part of a study of blood T cell repertoires in COVID-19. Background on the study: Samples of COVID-19 (acute and convalescent) were obtained from the United States, Italy and Spain. T cells, B-cell-depleted T cells, or PBMCs supplied cDNA or gDNA.

Some clones are missing from TCRdb's copy, which holds only in-frame ones; the method was immunoSEQ multiplex PCR. Among roughly 64,000 clones, 85% to 90% were seen once, and the ten largest hold about 3.5%. Germline trimming cut 6 bases from V and 1 base from J; bases unmatched to any gene: 2. This CDR3 contains 13 residues. This TCR derives from a man aged 45-65 years with active COVID-19. What was sequenced was peripheral blood. The rearrangement joins TRBV12-3 or TRBV12-4 to TRBJ1-2; TRBD1 matches at 7 bases. In nucleotides, the CDR3 is TGTGCCAGCAGGACAGGGATTAACTATGGCTACACCTTC. Translated: CASRTGINYGYTF.